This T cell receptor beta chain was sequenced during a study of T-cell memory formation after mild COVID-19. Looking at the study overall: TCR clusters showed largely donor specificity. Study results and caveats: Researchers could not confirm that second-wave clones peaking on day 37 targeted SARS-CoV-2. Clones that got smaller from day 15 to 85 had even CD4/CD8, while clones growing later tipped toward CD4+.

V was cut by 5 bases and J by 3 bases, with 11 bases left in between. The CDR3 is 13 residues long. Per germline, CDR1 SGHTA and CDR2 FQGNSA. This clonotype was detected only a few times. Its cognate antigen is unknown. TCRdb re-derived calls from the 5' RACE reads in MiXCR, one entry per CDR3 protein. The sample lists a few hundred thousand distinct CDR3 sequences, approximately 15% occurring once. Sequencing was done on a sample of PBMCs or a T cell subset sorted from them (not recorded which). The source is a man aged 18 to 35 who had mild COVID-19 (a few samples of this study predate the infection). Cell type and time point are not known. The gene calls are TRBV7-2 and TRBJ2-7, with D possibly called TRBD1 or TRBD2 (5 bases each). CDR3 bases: TGTGCCAGCAGCACCGGGACCAACTACGAGCAGTACTTC. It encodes CASSTGTNYEQYF.